This T cell receptor (beta chain) was captured in a study of T cells in women clearing cervical HPV infection. Study-level results: CIN3+ cases had significantly higher TCR richness than controls; evenness did not differ. TRBV6-7 abundance was lower in cases than controls (approximately 0.11% versus 0.16%).

A remark on this clone: Its target is not known. With the read ending 3 residues before the CDR3 end, the germline J gene is used to fill in that end.

Using immunoSEQ multiplex PCR, the repertoire was profiled, and TCRdb retains in-frame clones only, with some absent. The sample includes 20,000 to 25,000 clones. All participants had a single incident cervical HPV16 infection, and prevalent HPV16 infections were excluded. J gave up 4 bases and V 5 bases, and 4 bases lay outside the gene matches. Germline V gene sequence: CDR1 MNHEY, CDR2 SMNVEV (reference sequence). The CDR3 consists of 13 residues. The sequenced sample was blood buffy coat. This rearrangement joins TRBV27 to TRBJ2-5, with 7 positions matching TRBD2. The sequence came from a woman aged 18-69 years with a cervical HPV16 infection that either progressed to CIN3+ or cleared (not recorded which). CDR3 bases read: TGTGCCAGCAGTCCCCGGGGGGTAGAGACC. Protein: CASSPRGVET. The whole CDR3 sequence reads CASSPRGVETQYF.